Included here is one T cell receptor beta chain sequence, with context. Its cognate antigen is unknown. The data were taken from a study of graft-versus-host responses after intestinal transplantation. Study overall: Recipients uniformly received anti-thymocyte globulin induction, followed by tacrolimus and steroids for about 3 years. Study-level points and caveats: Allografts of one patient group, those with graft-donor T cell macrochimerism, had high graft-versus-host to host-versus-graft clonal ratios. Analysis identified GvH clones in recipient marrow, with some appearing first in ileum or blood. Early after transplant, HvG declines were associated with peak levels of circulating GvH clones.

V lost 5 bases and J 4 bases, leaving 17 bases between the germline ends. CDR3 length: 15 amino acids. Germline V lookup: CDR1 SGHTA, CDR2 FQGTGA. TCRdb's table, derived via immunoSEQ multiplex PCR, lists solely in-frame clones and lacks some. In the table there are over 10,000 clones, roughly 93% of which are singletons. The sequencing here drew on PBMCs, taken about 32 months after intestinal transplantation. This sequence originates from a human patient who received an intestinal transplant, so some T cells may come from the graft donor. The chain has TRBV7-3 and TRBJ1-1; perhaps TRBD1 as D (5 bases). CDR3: CASSDTWAGSTEAFF. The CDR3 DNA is TGTGCCAGCAGCGATACCTGGGCAGGGAGCACTGAAGCTTTCTTT.